The 25 T cell receptor beta chains below were found in one sample sequenced in a study of T cell responses to AZD1222 COVID-19 vaccine. Clones were read by immunoSEQ multiplex PCR, and TCRdb kept only the in-frame ones, dropping some. The sample yields 110,000 to 150,000 clones, about 91% seen once. Sample: peripheral blood, taken on day 0 of AZD1222 vaccination. The receptors come from an adult in good health.

This chain uses TRBV5-4 with TRBJ1-2; D might be TRBD1 (5 bases). There are 13 residues in the CDR3. Germline CDR1 SGHNT, CDR2 YYREEE (reference sequence). The ends were cut back, 4 bases at V and 10 bases at J, with 17 bases in the middle. For the CDR3, the DNA is TGTGCCAGCAGCCCGACTGGGACTCAAGACTACACCTTC. Its protein is CASSPTGTQDYTF.

The rearrangement links TRBV15 to TRBJ2-1, with 9 bases fitting TRBD2. This CDR3 comprises 16 residues. Germline assignment: CDR1 LNHNV and CDR2 YYDKDF (reference sequence). Trimming cost V 0 bases and J 4 bases; bases outside gene matches: 4. CDR3: CATSRDRAGGYNEQFF. Here the CDR3 DNA reads TGTGCCACCAGCAGAGATAGGGCGGGAGGGTACAATGAGCAGTTCTTC. Filled out from reference TRBV15 and TRBJ2-1, the complete variable domain reads DAMVIQNPRYQVTQFGKPVTLSCSQTLNHNVMYWYQQKSSQAPKLLFHYYDKDFNNEADTPDNFQSRRPNTSFCFLDIRSPGLGDTAMYLCATSRDRAGGYNEQFFGPGTRLTVL.

J is TRBJ2-3 and V is TRBV27, with TRBD2 as a possible D gene (5 bases). The ends were cut back, 5 bases at V and 1 base at J, with 13 bases in the middle. The germline V gene has CDR1 MNHEY and CDR2 SMNVEV (reference sequence). This CDR3 comprises 15 residues. The DNA of the CDR3 is TGTGCCAGCAGTCCACTCTACGGGGGCACAGATACGCAGTATTTT. Amino acids: CASSPLYGGTDTQYF.

V gene TRBV4-1 combines with J gene TRBJ2-7, with D possibly matching TRBD2 (7 bases). Looked up from germline, CDR1 is MGHRA and CDR2 is YSYEKL. Trimming took off 3 bases at V and 5 bases at J, with 20 bases between the two ends. There are 16 residues in the CDR3. DNA of the CDR3: TGCGCCAGCAGCCACGTCGCCGGGGGGCGAGAGGACGAGCAGTACTTC. This codes for CASSHVAGGREDEQYF.

This clone was recorded a few times. V is TRBV30 and J is TRBJ1-1; D might be TRBD1 (6 bases). CDR1 and CDR2 from the germline V gene are GTSNPN and SVGIG (reference sequence). Trimming left V 3 bases short and J 1 base short, with 15 bases between. The CDR3 is made up of 15 amino acids. In DNA, the CDR3 is TGTGCCTGGAGGCCAAGACAGGCCGCGAACACTGAAGCTTTCTTT. This codes for CAWRPRQAANTEAFF. Combining the CDR3 with reference TRBV30 and TRBJ1-1 gives the whole variable domain SQTIHQWPATLVQPVGSPLSLECTVEGTSNPNLYWYRQAAGRGLQLLFYSVGIGQISSEVPQNLSASRPQDRQFILSSKKLLLSDSGFYLCAWRPRQAANTEAFFGQGTRLTVV.

This clone appeared a few times. This chain uses TRBV6-5 with TRBJ1-5; D possibly corresponds to TRBD1 (6 bases). Germline CDR1 is MNHEY and CDR2 is SVGAGI. V was cut by 7 bases and J by 5 bases, with 12 bases left in between. The length of the CDR3 is 13 residues. The CDR3 DNA follows: TGTGCCAGCAATCCGACAGGAGATCAGCCCCAGCATTTT. Amino acid sequence: CASNPTGDQPQHF.

The chain couples TRBV7-2 to TRBJ1-1, with D perhaps matching TRBD1 (5 bases). The CDR3 has 15 residues. The V end was cut by 1 base, the J end by 5 bases, with 14 bases between. CDR1 and CDR2 (germline): SGHTA, FQGNSA. CDR3 loop: CASSLVAQGRTEAFF. In DNA, the CDR3 is TGTGCCAGCAGCTTAGTGGCGCAGGGACGAACTGAAGCTTTCTTT.

The J gene is TRBJ2-3, the V gene TRBV5-4; unclear D gene. Per the germline V gene, CDR1 is SGHNT and CDR2 is YYREEE (reference sequence). Between the trimmed V and J ends, which lost 3 bases and 4 bases, there was a span of 12 bases. The CDR3 runs to 14 residues. Written as DNA, the CDR3 is TGTGCCAGCAGCTCCAAACCGCCCCCAGATACGCAGTATTTT. Protein: CASSSKPPPDTQYF.

The V and J genes are TRBV2 and TRBJ2-7; 7 nucleotides align to TRBD1. The CDR3 is made up of 14 amino acids. From germline, CDR1 is SNHLY and CDR2 FYNNEI. V shed 5 bases and J 0 bases; nucleotides not matched to a gene: 4. CDR3 nucleotide sequence: TGTGCCAGCAGTAAGGACAGGTCCTCCTACGAGCAGTACTTC. It encodes CASSKDRSSYEQYF.

This clone was found once. The chain is built from TRBV2 and TRBJ2-7; D gene ambiguous. Trimming removed 5 bases from V and 2 bases from J, with 7 bases in between. The germline gives CDR1 SNHLY, CDR2 FYNNEI. CDR3 size: 12 residues. CDR3 nucleotide sequence: TGTGCCAGCAGTACACAAGCCTACGAGCAGTACTTC. Translating it yields CASSTQAYEQYF.

The rearrangement joins TRBV5-1 to TRBJ2-5; the D gene could be TRBD1 or TRBD2 (5 bases each). V lost 0 bases, J lost 9 bases, and 21 bases lay in between. Germline CDR1 and CDR2: SGHRS and YFSETQ. The CDR3 has 16 residues. The CDR3 here is CASSLDGTNANGAQYF. The CDR3 nucleotides are TGCGCCAGCAGCTTGGATGGGACCAATGCCAACGGGGCCCAGTACTTC.

V gene TRBV7-9 combines with J gene TRBJ2-2; 7 nucleotides align to TRBD2. With 7 bases clipped from V and 4 bases from J, the junction kept 6 bases outside the gene matches. Germline V gene lookup returns CDR1 SEHNR and CDR2 FQNEAQ (reference sequence). The CDR3 is 14 residues long. DNA of the CDR3: TGTGCCAGCAACCCTCGGGAGGCCACCGGGGAGCTGTTTTTT. Its translation is CASNPREATGELFF.

V and J are TRBV4-2 and TRBJ2-2; D possibly corresponds to TRBD1 (5 bases). Germline V lookup: CDR1 LGHNA, CDR2 YNFKEQ. V dropped 4 bases and J dropped 1 base, with 13 bases sitting between them. CDR3 length: 16 amino acids. The CDR3 spells CASSPSGPGNTGELFF. Written as DNA, the CDR3 is TGTGCCAGCAGCCCGTCAGGGCCAGGGAACACCGGGGAGCTGTTTTTT.

The chain carries TRBV4-1 and TRBJ2-1, with 8 positions matching TRBD2. The junction had 9 bases not matched to a gene; V was cut back by 0 bases and J by 2 bases. The germline V gene encodes CDR1 MGHRA and CDR2 YSYEKL. This CDR3 is 18 amino acids long. The CDR3 protein is CASSQEGSGSGTYNEQFF. The CDR3 nucleotides read TGCGCCAGCAGCCAAGAAGGAAGCGGGAGCGGCACCTACAATGAGCAGTTCTTC.

This chain links TRBV2 with TRBJ1-1; D may be TRBD1 (5 bases). The V end lost 9 bases, the J end lost 6 bases, and 14 bases lay between the germline ends. Germline CDR1 SNHLY, CDR2 FYNNEI. This CDR3 has 12 amino acids. The DNA for the CDR3 is TGTGCCAGAAATTCAGAGGGGCCTGAAGCTTTCTTT. Amino acids: CARNSEGPEAFF.

The chain joins TRBV5-1 to TRBJ2-1; D gene ambiguous. With 1 base removed from V and 6 bases from J, the gap between germline ends came to 20 bases. Germline V gives CDR1 SGHRS, CDR2 YFSETQ. The CDR3 runs 17 residues. As DNA, the CDR3 is TGCGCCAGCAGCTTGTCTACGGTCGGAGTAGCTACCAATGAGCAGTTCTTC. Translating gives CASSLSTVGVATNEQFF.

The count of this clone is one. The V and J genes are TRBV6-8 and TRBJ1-2; 7 nucleotides match TRBD1. Germline CDR1 and CDR2: MNHGY and SAAAGT. This CDR3 is 13 amino acids long. The trim removed 6 bases at V and 5 bases at J, leaving 6 bases unmatched. CDR3 coding DNA: TGTGCCAGCAGCAAGACAGGGTTTTATGGCTACACCTTC. Its translation: CASSKTGFYGYTF.

The V and J genes are TRBV28 and TRBJ2-1; TRBD1 or TRBD2 may be the D gene (5 bases each). CDR1 and CDR2 (germline): MDHEN, SYDVKM. Trimming stripped 7 bases from V and 6 bases from J, with 19 bases between. This CDR3 comprises 15 residues. CDR3 sequence (DNA): TGTGCCAGCACTCAAGCGTCGTCGGGACGCAATGAGCAGTTCTTC. The encoded protein is CASTQASSGRNEQFF.

The chain has TRBV7-9 and TRBJ1-1; D is perhaps TRBD1 (5 bases). V was cut by 4 bases and J by 5 bases, with 5 bases left in between. CDR3 size: 11 residues. Germline-derived CDR1 and CDR2 are SEHNR and FQNEAQ (reference sequence). In nucleotides, the CDR3 is TGTGCCAGCAGCTGGGGGACTGAAGCTTTCTTT. Protein sequence: CASSWGTEAFF.

The sample holds one count of this clone. This chain links TRBV5-1 with TRBJ2-7; D possibly corresponds to TRBD2 (6 bases). V was cut by 8 bases and J by 6 bases, with 18 bases left in between. Germline CDR1 and CDR2: SGHRS and YFSETQ. This CDR3 spans 13 amino acids. DNA of the CDR3: TGCGCCAGTCGCCGGGACTCCGCCCTCGAGCAGTACTTC. Translation: CASRRDSALEQYF.

The chain uses TRBV3-1 (or the pseudogene TRBV3-2) and TRBJ2-3; D call uncertain. In germline, CDR1 is LGHDT, CDR2 YNNKEL (reference sequence). The CDR3 has 15 amino acids. Trimming shortened V by 1 base and J by 6 bases, and 14 bases separated the two germline ends. CDR3: CASSQVYSQGDTQYF. DNA for the CDR3: TGTGCCAGCAGCCAAGTTTACTCCCAAGGGGATACGCAGTATTTT.

This chain uses TRBV15 with TRBJ2-1; 9 positions agree with TRBD2. Per the germline V gene, CDR1 is LNHNV and CDR2 is YYDKDF (reference sequence). V was clipped by 8 bases and J by 5 bases; unmatched bases: 13. CDR3 size: 16 residues. DNA for the CDR3: TGTGCCACCTCAGCAGAGGCGGGGGGGGACGACAATGAGCAGTTCTTC. This translates into CATSAEAGGDDNEQFF.

This chain connects TRBV27 to TRBJ1-5, with TRBD1 matching 9 bases. CDR1 and CDR2 (germline): MNHEY, SMNVEV (reference sequence). CDR3 length equals 17 residues. The ends lost 2 bases at V and 6 bases at J; junction bases unmatched: 11. CDR3 amino acids: CASSLSWGTGWGQPQHF. The CDR3, as DNA: TGTGCCAGCAGTTTAAGCTGGGGGACAGGGTGGGGTCAGCCCCAGCATTTT.

This chain connects TRBV18 to TRBJ2-3; tentative D call: TRBD1 (5 bases). V was cut by 0 bases and J by 5 bases, with 9 bases left in between. CDR3 size: 14 residues. Germline loops: CDR1 KGHSH, CDR2 LQKENI. The CDR3 is CASSPPPGRDTQYF. The CDR3 region has the DNA TGTGCCAGCTCACCACCGCCAGGGCGAGATACGCAGTATTTT.

This clone turned up a few times. CDR3 coding DNA: TGTGCCAGCAGCAGGACGACTGAAGCTTTCTTT. The encoded protein is CASSRTTEAFF. This chain connects TRBV11-2 to TRBJ1-1; D unresolved. The CDR3 has 11 residues. Germline V gene sequence: CDR1 SGHAT, CDR2 FQNNGV. With 5 bases removed from V and 5 bases from J, the gap between germline ends came to 6 bases.